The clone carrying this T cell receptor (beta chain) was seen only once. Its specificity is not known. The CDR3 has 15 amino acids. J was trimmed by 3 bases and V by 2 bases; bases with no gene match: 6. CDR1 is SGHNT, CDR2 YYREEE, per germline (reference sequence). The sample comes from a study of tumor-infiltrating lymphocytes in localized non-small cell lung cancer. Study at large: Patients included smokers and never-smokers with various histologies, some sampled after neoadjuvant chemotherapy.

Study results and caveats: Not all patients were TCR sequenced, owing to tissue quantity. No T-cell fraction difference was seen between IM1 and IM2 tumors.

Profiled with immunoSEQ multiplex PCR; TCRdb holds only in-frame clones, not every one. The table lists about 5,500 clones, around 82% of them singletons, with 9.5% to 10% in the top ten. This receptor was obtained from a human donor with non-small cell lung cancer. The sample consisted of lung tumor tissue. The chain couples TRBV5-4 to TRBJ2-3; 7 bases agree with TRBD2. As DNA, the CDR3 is TGTGCCAGCAGCTTACGCGGGAGCAGAACAGATACGCAGTATTTT. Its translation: CASSLRGSRTDTQYF.